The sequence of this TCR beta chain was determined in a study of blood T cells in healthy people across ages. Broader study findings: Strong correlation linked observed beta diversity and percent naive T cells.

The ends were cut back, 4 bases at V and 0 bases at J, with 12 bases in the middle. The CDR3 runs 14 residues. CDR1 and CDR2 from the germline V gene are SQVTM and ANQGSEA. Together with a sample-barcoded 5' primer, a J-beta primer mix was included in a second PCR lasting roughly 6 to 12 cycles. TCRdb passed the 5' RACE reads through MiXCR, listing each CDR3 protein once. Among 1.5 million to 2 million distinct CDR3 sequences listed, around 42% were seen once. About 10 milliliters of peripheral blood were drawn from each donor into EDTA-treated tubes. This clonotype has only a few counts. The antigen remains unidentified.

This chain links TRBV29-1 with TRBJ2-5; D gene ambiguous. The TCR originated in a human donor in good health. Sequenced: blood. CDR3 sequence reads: CSVVNLGYQETQYF. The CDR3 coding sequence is TGCAGCGTTGTTAATCTCGGATACCAAGAGACCCAGTACTTC.